This note documents a single TCR beta chain sequence. The antigen it binds to is not known. No qualities accompany the bases; no much larger clone lies one base away. Unsorted PBMC libraries were generated from 2 million PBMCs stored in RNAlater at -80 °C until RNA extraction. Multiple sclerosis patients were enrolled in a US clinical protocol evaluating disease progression by magnetic resonance imaging. Peripheral blood was subjected to Ficoll-Hypaque density gradient centrifugation to isolate PBMCs, which were then cryopreserved in liquid nitrogen. Spanning cysteine to phenylalanine, the CDR3 consists of 15 amino acids. The DNA shown is the 45-base CDR3, in frame from base 1. The V end gives up 8 bases and the J end 0 bases, leaving 5 bases in the junction not matched to a gene. CDR1 LNHNV and CDR2 YYDKDF are derived from the germline V gene (reference sequence). This record comes from a study of neurological immune-mediated disorders (dated by TCRdb to the late 2010s). As for the study more broadly: Of the approximately 34 multiple sclerosis patients, some 30 had relapsing-remitting MS and 3 had secondary progressive MS. The cohort included about 70 subjects: approximately 14 with HAM/TSP, some 35 with multiple sclerosis, and some 20 healthy controls. Peripheral blood TCR-beta repertoires from patients with HTLV-I-associated myelopathy (HAM/TSP), patients with multiple sclerosis, and healthy controls were compared in the study using UMI-based sequencing. Alongside PBMC samples, the set of 106 TCR-beta libraries contained longitudinal samples, technical triplicates, and paired CD4+ and CD8+ T-cell subsets that had been sorted.

Study-wide conclusions, independent of this receptor: TCR clonal expansion was highest in HAM/TSP patients and lowest in MS patients, with MS patients falling below even healthy controls. No identical CDR3 amino acid sequences were found to be shared among expanded clones across subjects, suggesting that TCR-beta repertoires were private in all groups. Phylogenetic analysis grouped repertoires from 18 of 34 MS patients into a cluster of related CDR3 sequences, suggesting a possible repertoire-level signature. The MS cluster was not associated with any clinical or MRI features, and the authors stated that larger cohorts are needed.

cDNA was synthesized by template-switch 5'RACE using a primer with a 10-nucleotide random unique molecular identifier that tagged each TCR transcript. Every sequencing run yielded over 170 million TCR-beta sequences covering 15-18 subjects. The RNeasy kit was used for extraction of total RNA. The KAPA Real-time Library Amplification kit was used to amplify TCR-beta VDJ regions with primers targeting the TCR constant region and the 5'RACE anchor. Sample indexes and Illumina adaptors were added in a first PCR, and a second PCR then increased library yield. After Ampure bead purification, the roughly 650 bp TCR product was size-selected on a 2% E-gel SizeSelection system. Before pooling, library quality was checked on a Bioanalyzer, concentration was measured with Qubit, and libraries were quantified with the Kapa Library Quantification kit. An Illumina HiSeq 2500 sequenced the libraries paired-end 2 x 150 bp. To increase sequence diversity, roughly 24-32% phiX was spiked into each library pool. The paper's processing steps were these. Quality-filtered reads were processed with the UMI-based MiGEC pipeline, and over 75% of raw TCR sequences were removed by the MiGEC pipeline during error correction. VDJ genes were aligned to IMGT germline references, and clonotypes were defined by unique CDR3 amino acid sequence plus V-J genes. Clonal expansion, Shannon diversity, and CDR3 relatedness (CalcPairwiseDistances, ClusterSamples) were evaluated with VDJtools, and phylogenetic trees were built with CLCbio workbench. Using coefficient-of-variation modelling across technical triplicates, the study counted a clone as expanded if it had at least 8 unique UMIs. Through fastp at Q25 and MiXCR, TCRdb rebuilt clones from the public reads, retaining in-frame beta chains. Each CDR3 protein appears once, grouped with its most common genes and DNA. These V and J calls rely on TCRdb rather than the paper's analysis. The sample table contains some 66,000 distinct CDR3 sequences; only one count was recorded for 3.4% of them. Around 3.8% of the sample belongs to the ten largest clones.

The chain is encoded by TRBV15 joined to TRBJ1-4, with 8 central nucleotides matching TRBD1. The TCR sequence derives from a man aged 40-49 years with multiple sclerosis. Sequencing input: PBMCs. The DNA reads as follows: TGTGCCACCTTGGGGGGACAGGCAACTAATGAAAAACTGTTTTTT. Translation gives CATLGGQATNEKLFF.